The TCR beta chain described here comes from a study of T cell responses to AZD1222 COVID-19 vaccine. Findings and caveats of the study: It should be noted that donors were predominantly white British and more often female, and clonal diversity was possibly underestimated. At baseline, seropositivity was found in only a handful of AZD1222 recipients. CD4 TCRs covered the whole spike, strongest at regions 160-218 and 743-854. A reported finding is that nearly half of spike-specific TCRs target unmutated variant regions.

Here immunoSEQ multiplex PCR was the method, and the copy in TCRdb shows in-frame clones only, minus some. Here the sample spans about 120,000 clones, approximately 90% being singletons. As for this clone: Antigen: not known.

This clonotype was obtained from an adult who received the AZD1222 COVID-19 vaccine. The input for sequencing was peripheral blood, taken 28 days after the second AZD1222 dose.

This CDR3 is CASQDRVNQPQHF. CDR3 sequence (DNA): TGTGCCAGCCAGGACAGGGTCAATCAGCCCCAGCATTTT. V is TRBV19 and J is TRBJ1-5; 8 bases are shared with TRBD1. Germline CDR1 LNHDA, CDR2 SQIVND (reference sequence). CDR3 length: 13 residues. V was pared by 9 bases and J by 3 bases, with 4 bases of the junction left unmatched.